The 5 T cell receptor beta chains presented below share a single source sample, sequenced in a study of radiation and T cells in renal cell carcinoma. TCRdb keeps only in-frame clones here, not all; method: immunoSEQ multiplex PCR. The data contain 140,000 to 150,000 clones, about 85% of them singletons. This sample's time point: baseline pretreatment blood. Treatment reported: 15 Gy SBRT to primary tumor, nephrectomy 4 weeks later. The sample consisted of blood, taken from a patient whose treatment included radiotherapy and nephrectomy. The receptors were sampled from a woman in her 70s with renal cell carcinoma.

The rearrangement uses TRBV19 and TRBJ1-2; TRBD1 aligns across 7 bases. This CDR3 is 14 amino acids long. Germline V lookup: CDR1 LNHDA, CDR2 SQIVND (reference sequence). J lost 4 bases, V lost 4 bases, and 6 bases had no gene match. The CDR3 is CASSTGTAGYGYTF. CDR3 DNA sequence: TGTGCCAGTAGTACCGGGACAGCAGGCTATGGCTACACCTTC.

The chain combines TRBV6-5 with TRBJ2-6, with no clear D. This CDR3 is 15 amino acids long. Trimming took off 0 bases at V and 2 bases at J, with 5 bases between the two ends. The V gene's germline CDR1 is MNHEY and CDR2 SVGAGI. For the CDR3, the DNA is TGTGCCAGCAGTTACTCTGGGGCTGGGGCCAACGTCCTGACTTTC. Residues: CASSYSGAGANVLTF.

The V call is TRBV18, the J call TRBJ1-3; no clear D. V lost 5 bases and J lost 2, with 13 bases in between. CDR3 length: 15 residues. Germline V gene lookup returns CDR1 KGHSH and CDR2 LQKENI. The CDR3 region has the DNA TGTGCCAGCTCATCACGCACATATGCTGGAAACACCATATATTTT. Amino acids: CASSSRTYAGNTIYF.

This clone was counted a single time. The V and J genes are TRBV21-1 and TRBJ2-7; TRBD1 reflects the table's D call only, with no check against the DNA. TRBV21-1 is flagged as a pseudogene. The CDR3 contains 14 residues. The CDR3 region is CASSKRWLGAKQYF. The CDR3 bases are TGTGCCAGCAGCAAACGATGGCTGGGGGCGAAGCAGTACTTC.

The chain uses TRBV30 and TRBJ2-1; D perhaps matches TRBD2 (6 bases). The germline gives CDR1 GTSNPN, CDR2 SVGIG (reference sequence). The CDR3 covers 15 residues. The V end was cut by 3 bases, the J end by 1 base, with 13 bases between. Written as DNA, the CDR3 is TGTGCCTGGAGGGAGGGCCATGGGTCCTACAATGAGCAGTTCTTC. Translated, it gives CAWREGHGSYNEQFF.